A single sample is the source of the 23 T cell receptor beta chains below, sequenced in a study of blood T cell repertoires in COVID-19. Clones were sequenced by immunoSEQ multiplex PCR, and TCRdb holds only the in-frame ones, with some missing. The sample lists about 250,000 clones, more than 85% occurring once. The sequencing sample was made of PBMCs or T cells enriched from blood (not recorded which). These receptors were obtained from a man in his forties or fifties who had recovered from COVID-19.

Comment on this clone: This sample includes further DNA sequences coding for the same CDR3. The CDR3 reads CASSPESYEQYF. In DNA form, the CDR3 reads TGTGCCAGCTCACCCGAGAGCTACGAGCAGTACTTC. J is TRBJ2-7 and V is TRBV18; D gene unclear. V lost 3 bases to trimming and J lost 3 bases, with 6 bases between them. CDR3 length: 12 amino acids. Germline assignment: CDR1 KGHSH and CDR2 LQKENI.

V usage is TRBV6-5 and J usage is TRBJ1-6, with D perhaps TRBD1 (5 bases). Germline V gives CDR1 MNHEY, CDR2 SVGAGI. The CDR3 is 16 residues long. The V and J ends lost 4 bases and 4 bases respectively, with 14 bases between them. The CDR3 bases are TGTGCCAGCAGTTCGCTCCGGGACTTATATAATTCACCCCTCCACTTT. Its protein product is CASSSLRDLYNSPLHF.

V usage is TRBV7-2 and J usage is TRBJ2-5, with D possibly matching TRBD2 (6 bases). V was shortened by 3 bases and J by 2 bases, with 19 bases between the two germline ends. The CDR3 sequence is 17 residues long. Looked up from germline, CDR1 is SGHTA and CDR2 is FQGNSA. The CDR3 region is CASSFSGLWGTQETQYF. CDR3 nucleotide sequence: TGTGCCAGCAGCTTTTCAGGCCTCTGGGGGACTCAAGAGACCCAGTACTTC.

The V call is TRBV29-1, the J call TRBJ2-1, with TRBD2 matching over 7 bases. V gave up 6 bases and J gave up 10 bases; unmatched junction bases: 9. Per the germline V gene, CDR1 is SQVTM and CDR2 is ANQGSEA. The CDR3 spans 12 residues. The CDR3 DNA reads TGCAGCGTGGAGGGACTACCCCAGGAGCAGTTCTTC. Translating gives CSVEGLPQEQFF.

The rearrangement links TRBV7-3 to TRBJ2-3; 8 nucleotides match TRBD2. V lost 5 bases to trimming and J lost 0 bases; unmatched junction nucleotides: 1. CDR1 is SGHTA, CDR2 FQGTGA, per germline. CDR3 length equals 14 residues. CDR3: CASSRGGSTDTQYF. CDR3 sequence (DNA): TGTGCCAGCAGCCGGGGGGGCAGCACAGATACGCAGTATTTT.

The rearrangement joins TRBV13 to TRBJ2-1, with TRBD2 identical over 8 bases. The CDR3 is 21 residues long. From germline, CDR1 is PRHDT and CDR2 FYEKMQ (reference sequence). The V gene end was trimmed by 0 bases and the J gene end by 0 bases; junction bases not matched to a gene: 16. CDR3 sequence (DNA): TGTGCCAGCAGCTTAGGGTCGCGGGAGGATATATGGTGGGGCTCCTACAATGAGCAGTTCTTC. Translating it yields CASSLGSREDIWWGSYNEQFF.

J is TRBJ2-1 and V is TRBV9, with a tentative D call TRBD1 (6 bases). V lost 4 bases to trimming and J lost 7 bases, with 6 bases between them. CDR3 length: 11 residues. Germline V gene sequence: CDR1 SGDLS, CDR2 YYNGEE. CDR3 residues: CASSQGNEQFF. The CDR3 DNA sequence: TGTGCCAGCAGCCAGGGGAATGAGCAGTTCTTC.

The chain links TRBV7-8 to TRBJ1-2; 8 nucleotides line up with TRBD1. CDR3 length equals 18 residues. V trimming: 0 bases; J trimming: 4 bases; junction bases outside the gene matches: 13. Per germline, CDR1 SGHVS and CDR2 FQNEAQ. For the CDR3, the DNA is TGTGCCAGCAGCTTAGCCCGGGACAGGTTAGGTCCCGCCTATGGCTACACCTTC. Translating it yields CASSLARDRLGPAYGYTF. Full variable domain (outside the CDR3, taken from reference TRBV7-8 and TRBJ1-2): GAGVSQSPRYKVAKRGQDVALRCDPISGHVSLFWYQQALGQGPEFLTYFQNEAQLDKSGLPSDRFFAERPEGSVSTLKIQRTQQEDSAVYLCASSLARDRLGPAYGYTFGSGTRLTVV.

This clone was seen only a few times. V and J are TRBV18 and TRBJ1-4; TRBD1 aligns across 7 bases. V shed 4 bases and J 4 bases; nucleotides not matched to a gene: 6. CDR1 is KGHSH, CDR2 LQKENI, per germline. The CDR3 is 15 residues long. CDR3 coding DNA: TGTGCCAGCTCACTCGCGGGGACAGTTAATGAAAAACTGTTTTTT. It yields the protein CASSLAGTVNEKLFF.

The rearrangement links TRBV3-1 (or the pseudogene TRBV3-2) to TRBJ1-4; D gene unclear. Germline CDR1 is LGHDT and CDR2 is YNNKEL (reference sequence). This CDR3 is built from 13 residues. Trimming removed 5 bases at V and 7 bases at J, with 11 bases between. This chain's CDR3 is CASSSWFSEKLFF. The CDR3, as DNA: TGTGCCAGCAGCTCCTGGTTCAGTGAAAAACTGTTTTTT.

The rearrangement joins TRBV9 to TRBJ2-3; 10 bases agree with TRBD2. The CDR3 spans 16 residues. V trimming: 4 bases; J trimming: 1 base; junction bases outside the gene matches: 6. Looked up from germline, CDR1 is SGDLS and CDR2 is YYNGEE. CDR3 sequence: CASSWSGGAGTDTQYF. The CDR3 DNA is TGTGCCAGCAGCTGGAGCGGGGGGGCCGGCACAGATACGCAGTATTTT.

J is TRBJ1-6 and V is TRBV29-1, with D perhaps TRBD1 (5 bases). Germline CDR1 SQVTM, CDR2 ANQGSEA. V lost 4 bases and J 9 bases, leaving 10 bases between the germline ends. The CDR3 runs to 12 residues. CDR3 protein: CSVGGGGSPLHF. CDR3 DNA sequence: TGCAGCGTTGGGGGGGGTGGTTCACCCCTCCACTTT.

V usage is TRBV6-5 and J usage is TRBJ1-2; tentatively, D is TRBD1 (5 bases). There are 14 residues in the CDR3. Germline V gives CDR1 MNHEY, CDR2 SVGAGI. Deletions cut 4 bases from V and 7 bases from J, with 16 bases between. CDR3 DNA sequence: TGTGCCAGCAGTTTACACTCAGGGCCTGGTGGCTACACCTTC. Translated: CASSLHSGPGGYTF.

This chain connects TRBV11-3 to TRBJ1-1, with D perhaps matching TRBD1 (6 bases). The ends were cut back, 5 bases at V and 5 bases at J, with 15 bases in the middle. Germline CDR1 and CDR2: SGHNT and YENEEA. This CDR3 contains 14 residues. The CDR3 coding sequence is TGTGCCAGCAGCCCAACAGGGTCGGGTACTGAAGCTTTCTTT. Its protein is CASSPTGSGTEAFF.

V gene TRBV19 combines with J gene TRBJ1-2, with TRBD1 matching 8 bases. This CDR3 contains 14 residues. Trimming took 6 bases from V and 0 from J; bases not matched to a gene: 3. Germline-derived CDR1 and CDR2 are LNHDA and SQIVND (reference sequence). This CDR3 reads CASSQGASNYGYTF. The CDR3 DNA sequence: TGTGCCAGTAGCCAGGGGGCCTCTAACTATGGCTACACCTTC.

The chain joins TRBV10-1 to TRBJ2-3; 13 nucleotides match TRBD2. J was trimmed by 2 bases and V by 2 bases; bases with no gene match: 7. Germline CDR1 reads WNHNN; CDR2 reads SYGVQD (reference sequence). This CDR3 is 18 amino acids long. CDR3 protein: CASSEPGTSGADTDTQYF. The CDR3 region has the DNA TGCGCCAGCAGTGAGCCCGGGACTAGCGGGGCCGACACAGATACGCAGTATTTT.

The chain carries TRBV6-5 and TRBJ2-6; D is perhaps TRBD1 (6 bases). Germline V gene lookup returns CDR1 MNHEY and CDR2 SVGAGI. This CDR3 is 14 amino acids long. Trimming cost V 10 bases and J 0 bases, with 10 bases left between them. The CDR3 DNA is TGTGCCACTAAAGGGGGCTCTGGGGCCAACGTCCTGACTTTC. This codes for CATKGGSGANVLTF.

This clone was detected once. V and J are TRBV6-2 or TRBV6-3 and TRBJ2-3, with 10 bases that match TRBD1. The V segment lost 5 bases and the J segment 6 bases; nucleotides outside the gene matches: 8. CDR3 length: 15 amino acids. The germline V gene encodes CDR1 MNHEY and CDR2 SVGEGT. CDR3 bases: TGTGCCAGCAGTGGGGACAGGGGTTGGGCGGATACGCAGTATTTT. This sequence encodes CASSGDRGWADTQYF.

The chain joins TRBV7-3 to TRBJ2-3; TRBD2 might be the D (7 bases). The germline V gene has CDR1 SGHTA and CDR2 FQGTGA. The CDR3 loop spans 17 amino acids. V dropped 1 base and J dropped 2 bases, with 16 bases sitting between them. The CDR3 loop is CASSLMGRGPPTDTQYF. In DNA, the CDR3 is TGTGCCAGCAGCTTAATGGGGCGGGGGCCCCCCACAGATACGCAGTATTTT.

The V and J genes are TRBV12-3 or TRBV12-4 and TRBJ2-5; TRBD1 agrees at 7 bases. V shed 6 bases, J shed 8 bases, and the junction held 3 bases outside the gene matches. The CDR3 has 11 residues. The CDR3 loop is CASRRGGTQYF. CDR3 coding DNA: TGTGCCAGCAGAAGAGGGGGCACCCAGTACTTC.

V usage is TRBV3-1 (or the pseudogene TRBV3-2) and J usage is TRBJ1-2; D remains unclear. The CDR3 loop spans 14 amino acids. Germline-derived CDR1 and CDR2 are LGHDT and YNNKEL (reference sequence). V lost 0 bases and J lost 1, with 6 bases in between. CDR3 residues: CASSQDSRNYGYTF. Written as DNA, the CDR3 is TGTGCCAGCAGCCAAGACAGTCGTAACTATGGCTACACCTTC.

The chain joins TRBV7-9 to TRBJ2-5; the D gene is possibly TRBD1 (6 bases). From germline, CDR1 is SEHNR and CDR2 FQNEAQ (reference sequence). This CDR3 spans 14 amino acids. V dropped 10 bases and J dropped 2 bases, with 17 bases sitting between them. CDR3 residues: CATSTGTNQETQYF. The CDR3 DNA follows: TGTGCCACCTCAACCGGGACAAATCAAGAGACCCAGTACTTC. Together with reference TRBV7-9 and TRBJ2-5, the CDR3 gives the full variable domain: DTGVSQNPRHKITKRGQNVTFRCDPISEHNRLYWYRQTLGQGPEFLTYFQNEAQLEKSRLLSDRFSAERPKGSFSTLEIQRTEQGDSAMYLCATSTGTNQETQYFGPGTRLLVL.

The V call is TRBV21-1, the J call TRBJ2-1; TRBD2 reflects the table's D call only, with no check against the DNA. TRBV21-1 is an annotated pseudogene. This CDR3 spans 22 amino acids. CDR3 bases: TGTGCCAGCAGCAATTTACTAGCGGGGGGGCCTATTTCCCCCCGTTCCTACAATGAGCAGTTCTTC. Translation gives CASSNLLAGGPISPRSYNEQFF.